These 23 T cell receptor beta chains came from one sample sequenced in a study of blood T cell repertoires in COVID-19. Assay used: immunoSEQ multiplex PCR; TCRdb lists only in-frame clones, some missing. The sample consists of 400,000 or so clones, roughly 90% of them appearing once. The sequencing sample was made of peripheral blood. These receptors were collected from a man between 18 and 35 years old with COVID-19, enrolled during active disease.

The rearrangement links TRBV5-6 to TRBJ2-5; TRBD1 matches 8 bases. The ends lost 1 base at V and 5 bases at J; junction bases unmatched: 16. Per the germline V gene, CDR1 is SGHDT and CDR2 is YYEEEE. The CDR3 has 18 residues. CDR3 coding DNA: TGTGCCAGCAGCTTGTATGGGCCCCCGGCAGGGGGCTCGGAGACCCAGTACTTC. Its translation: CASSLYGPPAGGSETQYF. The whole variable domain, filled in from reference TRBV5-6 and TRBJ2-5, reads DAGVTQSPTHLIKTRGQQVTLRCSPKSGHDTVSWYQQALGQGPQFIFQYYEEEERQRGNFPDRFSGHQFPNYSSELNVNALLLGDSALYLCASSLYGPPAGGSETQYFGPGTRLLVL.

The count of this clone is one. The chain uses TRBV18 and TRBJ2-6, with TRBD1 matching over 8 bases. This CDR3 region has 18 residues. CDR1 is KGHSH and CDR2 is LQKENI in the germline V gene. Trimming removed 4 bases from V and 0 bases from J; junction bases left unmatched: 8. CDR3 bases: TGTGCCAGCTCACGGGGGACAGGAGTGAGCTCTGGGGCCAACGTCCTGACTTTC. Translation gives CASSRGTGVSSGANVLTF. The variable domain in full, with the rest retrieved from reference TRBV18 and TRBJ2-6, is NAGVMQNPRHLVRRRGQEARLRCSPMKGHSHVYWYRQLPEEGLKFMVYLQKENIIDESGMPKERFSAEFPKEGPSILRIQQVVRGDSAAYFCASSRGTGVSSGANVLTFGAGSRLTVL.

The genes are TRBV7-9 and TRBJ2-1; 7 bases map to TRBD2. From germline, CDR1 is SEHNR and CDR2 FQNEAQ (reference sequence). Unmatched junction bases numbered 5, after V lost 1 base and J lost 8 bases. This CDR3 region has 14 residues. The chain's CDR3 is CASSLVLAFYEQFF. DNA of the CDR3: TGTGCCAGCAGCTTAGTACTAGCGTTCTATGAGCAGTTCTTC. Combining the CDR3 with reference TRBV7-9 and TRBJ2-1 gives the whole variable domain DTGVSQNPRHKITKRGQNVTFRCDPISEHNRLYWYRQTLGQGPEFLTYFQNEAQLEKSRLLSDRFSAERPKGSFSTLEIQRTEQGDSAMYLCASSLVLAFYEQFFGPGTRLTVL.

This clone was recorded a few times. The chain carries TRBV2 and TRBJ2-1; unclear D gene. The CDR3 consists of 10 residues. Trimming stripped 8 bases from V and 6 bases from J, with 5 bases between. Germline V gives CDR1 SNHLY, CDR2 FYNNEI. As DNA, the CDR3 is TGTGCCAGCGGCGGCAATGAGCAGTTCTTC. It yields the protein CASGGNEQFF. Full variable domain (missing parts from reference TRBV2 and TRBJ2-1): EPEVTQTPSHQVTQMGQEVILRCVPISNHLYFYWYRQILGQKVEFLVSFYNNEISEKSEIFDDQFSVERPDGSNFTLKIRSTKLEDSAMYFCASGGNEQFFGPGTRLTVL.

This clone has just one count. This rearrangement joins TRBV7-9 to TRBJ2-7; maybe TRBD1 (6 bases). The length of the CDR3 is 14 residues. Germline V gives CDR1 SEHNR, CDR2 FQNEAQ (reference sequence). The V end lost 1 base, the J end lost 7 bases, and 14 bases lay between the germline ends. The CDR3 loop reads CASSLGQGNEEQYF. DNA of the CDR3: TGTGCCAGCAGCTTAGGTCAGGGGAACGAAGAGCAGTACTTC.

The genes are TRBV6-1 and TRBJ2-7; D is uncertain. V dropped 1 base and J dropped 0 bases, with 4 bases sitting between them. In germline, CDR1 is MNHNS, CDR2 SASEGT. This CDR3 has 13 residues. This chain's CDR3 is CASSEVNSYEQYF. CDR3 DNA sequence: TGTGCCAGCAGTGAAGTTAACTCCTACGAGCAGTACTTC.

This chain joins TRBV19 and TRBJ1-2; 9 bases align to TRBD1. Trimming took 5 bases from V and 0 from J; bases not matched to a gene: 10. The germline CDR1 and CDR2 sequences are LNHDA and SQIVND (reference sequence). There are 17 residues in the CDR3. The CDR3 DNA reads TGTGCCAGTAGTGCCTTCGACAGGGGGTGGGCTAACTATGGCTACACCTTC. It is translated as CASSAFDRGWANYGYTF.

The chain is built from TRBV6-6 and TRBJ2-4, with 8 bases that match TRBD1. This CDR3 is built from 15 residues. CDR1 is MNHNY and CDR2 is SVGAGI in the germline V gene (reference sequence). The junction had 8 bases not matched to a gene; V was cut back by 5 bases and J by 5 bases. The CDR3 nucleotides are TGTGCCAGCAGTACCAGGACAGGGAAGGAAAACATTCAGTACTTC. Its protein is CASSTRTGKENIQYF.

The chain employs TRBV9 and TRBJ2-5; D is perhaps TRBD1 (6 bases). The CDR3 runs to 14 residues. Trimming pared 0 bases from V and 5 bases from J, leaving 11 bases between. Germline V gene lookup returns CDR1 SGDLS and CDR2 YYNGEE. In DNA, the CDR3 is TGTGCCAGCAGCGTAGATACGCAGGGGGAGACCCAGTACTTC. It encodes CASSVDTQGETQYF.

The chain has TRBV5-5 and TRBJ1-6; 8 nucleotides align to TRBD1. V lost 1 base to trimming and J lost 6 bases; unmatched junction nucleotides: 3. The CDR3 is 15 residues long. The germline V gene has CDR1 SGHKS and CDR2 YYEKEE (reference sequence). CDR3 bases: TGTGCCAGCAGCTTGAGGGGGACAGGTAATTCACCCCTCCACTTT. Translated, it gives CASSLRGTGNSPLHF. The entire variable domain, with the rest obtained from reference TRBV5-5 and TRBJ1-6, is as follows: DAGVTQSPTHLIKTRGQQVTLRCSPISGHKSVSWYQQVLGQGPQFIFQYYEKEERGRGNFPDRFSARQFPNYSSELNVNALLLGDSALYLCASSLRGTGNSPLHFGNGTRLTVT.

The J gene is TRBJ2-3, the V gene TRBV5-1; TRBD2 might be the D (7 bases). This CDR3 has 15 amino acids. CDR1 SGHRS and CDR2 YFSETQ come from the germline V gene. Trimming pared 0 bases from V and 6 bases from J, leaving 14 bases between. The CDR3 DNA follows: TGCGCCAGCAGCTTGGACAAGGGGGGGCCCGATACGCAGTATTTT. Its translation is CASSLDKGGPDTQYF.

The chain joins TRBV5-8 to TRBJ2-1; no definite D call. The CDR3 has 12 amino acids. With 2 bases removed from V and 7 bases from J, the gap between germline ends came to 7 bases. From germline, CDR1 is SGHTS and CDR2 YDEGEE. CDR3 loop: CASSLHQNEQFF. CDR3 coding DNA: TGTGCCAGCAGCTTACACCAAAATGAGCAGTTCTTC.

This clone was seen once. This chain uses TRBV6-1 with TRBJ1-5, with 7 bases identical to TRBD1. This CDR3 region has 16 residues. J was trimmed by 3 bases and V by 4 bases; bases with no gene match: 9. CDR1 and CDR2 from the germline V gene are MNHNS and SASEGT. CDR3 protein: CASSARTGAYNQPQHF. CDR3 bases: TGTGCCAGCAGTGCTCGCACAGGGGCATACAATCAGCCCCAGCATTTT.

The rearrangement uses TRBV2 and TRBJ2-2; 7 positions match TRBD2. CDR3 size: 15 residues. Germline lookup yields CDR1 SNHLY and CDR2 FYNNEI. V shed 3 bases, J shed 6 bases, and the junction held 7 bases outside the gene matches. The chain's CDR3 is CASSERLAIPGELFF. In DNA, the CDR3 is TGTGCCAGCAGTGAGAGACTAGCTATCCCCGGGGAGCTGTTTTTT.

This clone was recorded only once. The V gene is TRBV30, the J gene TRBJ1-5; D remains ambiguous. V was clipped by 3 bases and J by 3 bases, with 9 bases between them. The CDR3 spans 13 residues. Germline CDR1 reads GTSNPN; CDR2 reads SVGIG (reference sequence). DNA of the CDR3: TGTGCCTGGAGCCCTCTTTTCAATCAGCCCCAGCATTTT. This translates into CAWSPLFNQPQHF.

J is TRBJ1-1 and V is TRBV11-2; tentatively, D is TRBD1 (6 bases). The V and J ends lost 1 base and 3 bases respectively, with 9 bases between them. The CDR3 spans 14 residues. Per the germline V gene, CDR1 is SGHAT and CDR2 is FQNNGV. For the CDR3, the DNA is TGTGCCAGCAGCTTAGCACAGGGCGACACTGAAGCTTTCTTT. Its protein product is CASSLAQGDTEAFF.

Worth noting for this clone: In the same sample, other DNA sequences code for this CDR3. The chain carries TRBV18 and TRBJ1-2, with 10 bases identical to TRBD1. The CDR3 spans 13 residues. CDR1 is KGHSH, CDR2 LQKENI, per germline. The trim removed 6 bases at V and 8 bases at J, leaving 6 bases unmatched. The chain's CDR3 is CASSPGQGDGYTF. The CDR3 bases are TGTGCCAGCTCCCCAGGACAGGGGGACGGCTACACCTTC.

The V and J genes are TRBV21-1 and TRBJ2-5; the table assigns TRBD2, which was not confirmed against the DNA. TRBV21-1 is a documented pseudogene. The CDR3 totals 17 residues. CDR3 in DNA: TGTGCCAGCAGCATTCGCCTAGCGGGGGGGTACCAAGAGACCCAGTACTTC. Its translation: CASSIRLAGGYQETQYF.

V gene TRBV27 combines with J gene TRBJ2-7; possible D gene TRBD2, 5 bases. Trimming left V 8 bases short and J 0 bases short, with 14 bases between. CDR1 is MNHEY and CDR2 is SMNVEV in the germline V gene (reference sequence). This CDR3 contains 14 residues. The CDR3 loop is CASLKLGSSYEQYF. CDR3 in DNA: TGTGCCAGCCTTAAGTTGGGGAGCTCCTACGAGCAGTACTTC.

Here the CDR3 DNA reads TGTGCCAGCAGCTTGGGACAGGGTTACTCTGGGGCCAACGTCCTGACTTTC. This sequence encodes CASSLGQGYSGANVLTF. The chain uses TRBV11-3 and TRBJ2-6; 9 bases are a match to TRBD1. CDR1 is SGHNT and CDR2 is YENEEA in the germline V gene. CDR3 size: 17 residues. Germline trimming cut 3 bases from V and 0 bases from J; bases unmatched to any gene: 3.

The J gene is TRBJ2-7, the V gene TRBV20-1; a weak D match, TRBD2 (6 bases). The CDR3 is 15 amino acids. Looked up from germline, CDR1 is DFQATT and CDR2 is SNEGSKA (reference sequence). The ends were cut back, 3 bases at V and 3 bases at J, with 18 bases in the middle. This CDR3 reads CSASRARDLNYEQYF. CDR3 DNA sequence: TGCAGTGCTAGTCGTGCGAGGGACTTAAACTACGAGCAGTACTTC.

This chain links TRBV6-4 with TRBJ2-5; TRBD2 agrees at 8 bases. CDR3 length: 13 amino acids. CDR1 is MRHNA and CDR2 is SNTAGT in the germline V gene. J gave up 6 bases and V 2 bases, and 2 bases lay outside the gene matches. In nucleotides, the CDR3 is TGTGCCAGCAGTGACGAGCGGGGGAAGACCCAGTACTTC. Its protein is CASSDERGKTQYF.

The chain recombines TRBV9 with TRBJ1-1; 9 bases are a match to TRBD1. The CDR3 runs 14 residues. The junction had 7 bases not matched to a gene; V was cut back by 6 bases and J by 4 bases. The germline CDR1 and CDR2 sequences are SGDLS and YYNGEE. CDR3 bases: TGTGCCAGCACTCGGACAGGGGCAAGCACTGAAGCTTTCTTT. Amino acid sequence: CASTRTGASTEAFF.